This entry describes one TCR beta chain. Its cognate antigen is unknown. Primers for the PCR totalled 60 Vbeta and 13 Jbeta. Data came from immunoSEQ multiplex PCR; TCRdb stores just in-frame clones and leaves some out. The table includes about 120,000 clones, roughly 80% detected once. The record originates from a study of cytomegalovirus exposure and HLA in healthy donors. General study results and limits: Researchers counted roughly 150 TCR beta chains as cytomegalovirus-associated. Fewer N-insertions (relative to the roughly 700-donor mean) were reportedly seen in an Asian-associated ancestry cluster in a later analysis. With DRB1 most and HLA-C fewest, TCR association rates differed between HLA loci in a later analysis. The HLA-A and HLA-B alleles of most subjects were reportedly predicted accurately from TCR beta sequences.

Germline CDR1 and CDR2: SGHVS and FNYEAQ. CDR3 length equals 15 residues. The origin of this receptor is a young man in good health and CMV-seronegative. The gene calls are TRBV7-6 and TRBJ2-5, with 7 nucleotides matching TRBD1. Judging by the DNA end, TRBJ2-7 fits better; the J call may be wrong. Material for sequencing was PBMCs. The CDR3 nucleotides read TGTGCCAGCAGCCCACGACGACAGGGCTCCTACGAGCAGTACTTC. It encodes CASSPRRQGSYEQYF.